The present T cell receptor beta chain was sequenced within a study of blood T cell repertoires in COVID-19. Study-wide context: Samples came from the United States, Italy and Spain, spanning acute and convalescent COVID-19. PBMCs, B-cell-depleted T cells, or T cells provided the cDNA or gDNA that made up the material.

The CDR3 has 14 amino acids. Germline values: CDR1 SEHNR, CDR2 FQNEAQ (reference sequence). V gave up 3 bases and J gave up 3 bases, with 8 bases separating them. In the source study's methods: Reference gene primers were amplified, and this amplification served to estimate nucleated cell counts. The repertoire was sequenced with immunoSEQ multiplex PCR; TCRdb's copy has only in-frame clones and lacks some. D and trimming come from the DNA, and the V and J calls and clone size come from that table. The sample shows 150,000 to 200,000 clones, roughly 86% of them seen only once. The receptor's source is a man in his forties who had recovered from COVID-19. The J gene is TRBJ1-4, the V gene TRBV7-9; weak D call: TRBD1 (6 bases). Input material: peripheral blood. For the CDR3, the DNA is TGTGCCAGCAGCTTGGGGGCGGCTAATGAAAAACTGTTTTTT. Protein sequence: CASSLGAANEKLFF.